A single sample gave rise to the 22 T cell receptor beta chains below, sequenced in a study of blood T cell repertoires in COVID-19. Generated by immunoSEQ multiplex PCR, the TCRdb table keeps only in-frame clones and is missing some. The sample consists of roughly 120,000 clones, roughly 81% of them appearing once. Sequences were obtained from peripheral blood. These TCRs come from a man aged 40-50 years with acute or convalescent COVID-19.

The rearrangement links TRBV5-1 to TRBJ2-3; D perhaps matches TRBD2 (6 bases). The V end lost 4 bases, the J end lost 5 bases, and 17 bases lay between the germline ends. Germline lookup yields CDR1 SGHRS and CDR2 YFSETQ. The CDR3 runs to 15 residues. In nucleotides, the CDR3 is TGCGCCAGCAGCGCGGGGACCGAACTAGGAGATACGCAGTATTTT. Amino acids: CASSAGTELGDTQYF.

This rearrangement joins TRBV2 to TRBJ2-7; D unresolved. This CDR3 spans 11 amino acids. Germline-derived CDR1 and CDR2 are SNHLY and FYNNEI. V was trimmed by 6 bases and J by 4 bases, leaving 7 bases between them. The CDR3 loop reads CASSLRYEQYF. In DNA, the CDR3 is TGTGCCAGCAGCCTGCGGTACGAGCAGTACTTC.

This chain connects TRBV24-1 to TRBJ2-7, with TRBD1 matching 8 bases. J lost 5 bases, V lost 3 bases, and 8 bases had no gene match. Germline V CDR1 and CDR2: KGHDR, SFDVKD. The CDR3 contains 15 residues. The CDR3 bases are TGTGCCACCAGTGATAGACAGGGGCGATTAGACGAGCAGTACTTC. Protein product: CATSDRQGRLDEQYF.

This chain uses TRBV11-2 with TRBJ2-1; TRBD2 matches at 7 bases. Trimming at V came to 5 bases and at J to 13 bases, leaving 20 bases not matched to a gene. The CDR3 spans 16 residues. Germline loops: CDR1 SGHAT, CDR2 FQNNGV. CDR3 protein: CASSPSRGLGASQQFF. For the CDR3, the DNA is TGTGCCAGCAGCCCCTCCCGAGGACTAGGTGCCAGTCAACAGTTCTTC.

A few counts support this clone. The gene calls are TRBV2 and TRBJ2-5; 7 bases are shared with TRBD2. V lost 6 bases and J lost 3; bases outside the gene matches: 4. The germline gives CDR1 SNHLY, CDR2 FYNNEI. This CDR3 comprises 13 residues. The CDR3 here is CASSLRGEETQYF. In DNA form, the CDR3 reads TGTGCCAGCAGCCTCCGGGGGGAAGAGACCCAGTACTTC.

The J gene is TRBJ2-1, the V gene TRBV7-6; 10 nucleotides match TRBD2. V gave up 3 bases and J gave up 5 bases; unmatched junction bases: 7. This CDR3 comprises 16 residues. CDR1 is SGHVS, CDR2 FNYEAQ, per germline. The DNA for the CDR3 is TGTGCCAGCAGCTTTCTCCCAGCGGGGGGGAACAATGAGCAGTTCTTC. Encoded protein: CASSFLPAGGNNEQFF. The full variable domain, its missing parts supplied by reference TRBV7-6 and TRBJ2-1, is GAGVSQSPRYKVTKRGQDVALRCDPISGHVSLYWYRQALGQGPEFLTYFNYEAQQDKSGLPNDRFSAERPEGSISTLTIQRTEQRDSAMYRCASSFLPAGGNNEQFFGPGTRLTVL.

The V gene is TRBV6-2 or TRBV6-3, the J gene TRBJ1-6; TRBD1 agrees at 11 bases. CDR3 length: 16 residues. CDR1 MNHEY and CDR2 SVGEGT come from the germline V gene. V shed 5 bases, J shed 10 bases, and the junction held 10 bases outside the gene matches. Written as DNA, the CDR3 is TGTGCCAGCAGTGCCTGGACAGGGGGCCGGTCGTCACCCCTCCACTTT. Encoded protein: CASSAWTGGRSSPLHF.

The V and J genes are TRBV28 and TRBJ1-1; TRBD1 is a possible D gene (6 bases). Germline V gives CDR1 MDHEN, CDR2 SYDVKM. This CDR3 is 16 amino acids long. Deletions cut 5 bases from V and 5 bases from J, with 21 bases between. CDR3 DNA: TGTGCCAGCAGTAAACCCTCCCAGGGGTTCAGGACTGAAGCTTTCTTT. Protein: CASSKPSQGFRTEAFF.

In DNA, the CDR3 is TGCAGCGTTGGAAACAGATTGAACACTGAAGCTTTCTTT. Translating it yields CSVGNRLNTEAFF. The chain is built from TRBV29-1 and TRBJ1-1; unclear D gene. The V gene's germline CDR1 is SQVTM and CDR2 ANQGSEA. The CDR3 is made up of 13 amino acids. Trimming shortened V by 4 bases and J by 0 bases, and 9 bases separated the two germline ends.

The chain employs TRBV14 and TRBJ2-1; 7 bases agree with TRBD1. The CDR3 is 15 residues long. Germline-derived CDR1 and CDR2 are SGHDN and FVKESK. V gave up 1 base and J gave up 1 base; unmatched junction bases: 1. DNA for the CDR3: TGTGCCAGCAGCCAAGCCAGGGGGTCCTACAATGAGCAGTTCTTC. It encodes CASSQARGSYNEQFF.

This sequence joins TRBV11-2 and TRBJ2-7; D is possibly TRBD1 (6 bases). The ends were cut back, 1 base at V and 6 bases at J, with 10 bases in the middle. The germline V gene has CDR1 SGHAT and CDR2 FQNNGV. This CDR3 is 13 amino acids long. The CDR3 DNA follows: TGTGCCAGCAGCTTAGGGGGGCCGGCCGAGCAGTACTTC. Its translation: CASSLGGPAEQYF.

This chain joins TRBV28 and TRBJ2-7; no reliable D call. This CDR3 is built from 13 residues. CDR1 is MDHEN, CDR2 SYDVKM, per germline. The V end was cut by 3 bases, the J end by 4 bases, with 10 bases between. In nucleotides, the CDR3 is TGTGCCAGCAGTTTCCTAAACTGGTACGAGCAGTACTTC. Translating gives CASSFLNWYEQYF.

The CDR3 sequence: CASRLADNERQFF. DNA of the CDR3: TGCGCCAGCCGACTAGCGGATAATGAGAGGCAGTTCTTC. The rearrangement joins TRBV10-2 to TRBJ2-1; TRBD2 matches at 9 bases. Germline assignment: CDR1 WSHSY and CDR2 SAAADI. The CDR3 runs 13 residues. The V gene end was trimmed by 8 bases and the J gene end by 12 bases; junction bases not matched to a gene: 11.

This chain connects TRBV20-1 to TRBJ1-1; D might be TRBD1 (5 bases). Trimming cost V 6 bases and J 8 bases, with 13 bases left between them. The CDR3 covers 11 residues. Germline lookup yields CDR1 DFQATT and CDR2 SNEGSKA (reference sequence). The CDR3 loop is CSAKGVSEAFF. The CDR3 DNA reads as TGCAGTGCCAAAGGGGTCAGCGAAGCTTTCTTT.

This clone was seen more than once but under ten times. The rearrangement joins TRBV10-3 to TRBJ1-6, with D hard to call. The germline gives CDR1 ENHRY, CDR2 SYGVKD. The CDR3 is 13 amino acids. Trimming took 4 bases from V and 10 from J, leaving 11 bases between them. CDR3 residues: CAISAAWSSPLHF. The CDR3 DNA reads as TGTGCCATCAGTGCCGCTTGGAGCTCACCCCTCCACTTT.

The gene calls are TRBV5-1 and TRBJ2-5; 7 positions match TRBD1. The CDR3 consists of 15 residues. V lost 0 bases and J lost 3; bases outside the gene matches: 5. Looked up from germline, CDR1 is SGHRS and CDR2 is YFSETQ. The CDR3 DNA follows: TGCGCCAGCAGCTTGGTATCTGGGACAGAAGAGACCCAGTACTTC. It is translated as CASSLVSGTEETQYF.

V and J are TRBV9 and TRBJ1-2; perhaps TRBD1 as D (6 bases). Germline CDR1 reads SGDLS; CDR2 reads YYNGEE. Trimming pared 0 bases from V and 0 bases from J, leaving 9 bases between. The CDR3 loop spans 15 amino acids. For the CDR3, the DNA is TGTGCCAGCAGCGTAGGTACAGGGACTAACTATGGCTACACCTTC. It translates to CASSVGTGTNYGYTF.

The CDR3 nucleotides are TGTGCCAGCAGCTTAGGCGGAAGAGGCTACACCTTC. Translation gives CASSLGGRGYTF. This chain joins TRBV7-2 and TRBJ1-2; D gene unclear. Germline assignment: CDR1 SGHTA and CDR2 FQGNSA. The CDR3 runs to 12 residues. Trimming stripped 1 base from V and 8 bases from J, with 8 bases between.

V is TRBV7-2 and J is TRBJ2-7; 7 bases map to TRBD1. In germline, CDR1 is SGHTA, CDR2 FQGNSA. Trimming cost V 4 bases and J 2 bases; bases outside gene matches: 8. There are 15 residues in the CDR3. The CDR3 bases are TGTGCCAGCAGCTCATTCATGACAGGGACCTACGAGCAGTACTTC. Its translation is CASSSFMTGTYEQYF.

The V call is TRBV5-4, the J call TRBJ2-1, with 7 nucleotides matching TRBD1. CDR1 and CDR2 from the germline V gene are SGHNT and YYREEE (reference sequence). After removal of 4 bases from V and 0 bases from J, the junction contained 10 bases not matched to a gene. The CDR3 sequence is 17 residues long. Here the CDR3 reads CASSSSGTASSYNEQFF. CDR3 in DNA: TGTGCCAGCAGCAGCTCCGGGACAGCGAGCTCCTACAATGAGCAGTTCTTC.

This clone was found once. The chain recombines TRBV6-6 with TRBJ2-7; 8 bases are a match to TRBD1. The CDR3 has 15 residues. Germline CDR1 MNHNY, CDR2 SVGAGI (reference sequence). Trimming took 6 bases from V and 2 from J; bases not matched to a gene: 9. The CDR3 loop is CASSQRGTGAYEQYF. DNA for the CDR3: TGTGCCAGCAGCCAGCGTGGGACAGGCGCCTACGAGCAGTACTTC.

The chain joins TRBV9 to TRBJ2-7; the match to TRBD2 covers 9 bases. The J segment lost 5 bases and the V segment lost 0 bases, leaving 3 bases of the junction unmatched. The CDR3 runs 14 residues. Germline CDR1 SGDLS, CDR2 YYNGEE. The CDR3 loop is CASSVEVAGDEQYF. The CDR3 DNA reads TGTGCCAGCAGCGTAGAAGTAGCGGGGGACGAGCAGTACTTC.